This T cell receptor beta chain was recorded in a study of blood T cell repertoires in COVID-19. Study-level background: Material from acute and convalescent COVID-19 was sourced from the United States, Italy and Spain. T cells, B-cell-depleted T cells, or PBMCs supplied cDNA or gDNA.

This clone was counted only a few times. Germline V gives CDR1 SNHLY, CDR2 FYNNEI. The V and J ends lost 3 bases and 4 bases, in that order; junction bases with no gene match: 4. CDR3 length: 15 amino acids. Sequencing used immunoSEQ multiplex PCR; TCRdb keeps in-frame clones, though not all of them. Of approximately 200,000 clones in the sample, around nine tenths were seen once. This TCR derives from a man aged 18 to 30 with active or convalescent COVID-19. V gene TRBV2 combines with J gene TRBJ2-3, with 10 bases identical to TRBD2. Material for sequencing was peripheral blood. CDR3 DNA: TGTGCCAGCAGTGATTCCGGGACTAGCGCAGATACGCAGTATTTT. It specifies CASSDSGTSADTQYF.